Included here is one TCR beta chain sequence, with context. No antigen is known for it. Template for every sorted-subset replicate PCR totaled 200 to 250 ng DNA, about 30,000 T cell genomes. TCRdb's copy holds only in-frame clones and misses some; the assay was immunoSEQ multiplex PCR. The sample lists millions of clones; approximately 94% were seen once. All the donors were Caucasian adults who lived in Nashville, Tennessee. The data were taken from a study of shared clonotypes between healthy human individuals. The overall study: A donor's plate count was three for CD4 naive and three for CD4 memory; CD8 naive had two and CD8 memory one. General study points: Generation probability values for non-shared clonotypes were lower than those for clonotypes shared by all four donors.

Deletions cut 4 bases from V and 5 bases from J, with 8 bases between. This CDR3 is built from 12 residues. The V gene's germline CDR1 is ENHRY and CDR2 SYGVKD. The rearrangement links TRBV10-3 to TRBJ2-5, with unresolved D. The sample taken for sequencing was naive CD4+ T cells sorted from blood. The subset was: CD45RA+ positively selected. This receptor was identified in a man aged 18 to 29 in good health. DNA for the CDR3: TGTGCCATCAGTGGGTCTTATGAGACCCAGTACTTC. Its protein product is CAISGSYETQYF.